Following are 4 T cell receptor beta chains from one sample sequenced in a study of blood T cell repertoires in COVID-19. Assay used: immunoSEQ multiplex PCR; TCRdb lists only in-frame clones, some missing. Of about 100,000 clones in the sample, around 90% were seen once. Sequences were obtained from peripheral blood. These TCRs come from a young man with acute or convalescent COVID-19.

This chain joins TRBV27 and TRBJ2-7, with 9 bases fitting TRBD2. Trimming removed 0 bases from V and 0 bases from J; junction bases left unmatched: 3. The CDR3 contains 16 residues. Germline CDR1 and CDR2: MNHEY and SMNVEV (reference sequence). The CDR3 DNA is TGTGCCAGCAGTTTATCAGCGGGGGGACTCTCCTACGAGCAGTACTTC. It yields the protein CASSLSAGGLSYEQYF.

The rearrangement links TRBV11-2 to TRBJ1-2; weak D call: TRBD1 (6 bases). This CDR3 has 16 residues. The V end lost 3 bases, the J end lost 0 bases, and 14 bases lay between the germline ends. Germline CDR1 and CDR2: SGHAT and FQNNGV. The CDR3 DNA follows: TGTGCCAGCAGCTTTGACAACAGGGCAGCTAACTATGGCTACACCTTC. Amino acids: CASSFDNRAANYGYTF. Using reference TRBV11-2 and TRBJ1-2 for the parts outside the CDR3, the full variable domain is EAGVAQSPRYKIIEKRQSVAFWCNPISGHATLYWYQQILGQGPKLLIQFQNNGVVDDSQLPKDRFSAERLKGVDSTLKIQPAKLEDSAVYLCASSFDNRAANYGYTFGSGTRLTVV.

This chain connects TRBV4-2 to TRBJ1-2; D ambiguous. The CDR3 loop spans 16 amino acids. From germline, CDR1 is LGHNA and CDR2 YNFKEQ. With 4 bases removed from V and 1 base from J, the gap between germline ends came to 16 bases. CDR3 nucleotides: TGTGCCAGCAGCCCAAGTTCCGCCGGAGTTAACTATGGCTACACCTTC. Translated, it gives CASSPSSAGVNYGYTF.

The chain combines TRBV6-4 with TRBJ2-7; no firm D call. Germline lookup yields CDR1 MRHNA and CDR2 SNTAGT. Trimming stripped 7 bases from V and 4 bases from J, with 11 bases between. The CDR3 consists of 12 residues. The chain's CDR3 is CASTDQAYEQYF. CDR3 coding DNA: TGTGCCAGCACCGATCAGGCATACGAGCAGTACTTC.